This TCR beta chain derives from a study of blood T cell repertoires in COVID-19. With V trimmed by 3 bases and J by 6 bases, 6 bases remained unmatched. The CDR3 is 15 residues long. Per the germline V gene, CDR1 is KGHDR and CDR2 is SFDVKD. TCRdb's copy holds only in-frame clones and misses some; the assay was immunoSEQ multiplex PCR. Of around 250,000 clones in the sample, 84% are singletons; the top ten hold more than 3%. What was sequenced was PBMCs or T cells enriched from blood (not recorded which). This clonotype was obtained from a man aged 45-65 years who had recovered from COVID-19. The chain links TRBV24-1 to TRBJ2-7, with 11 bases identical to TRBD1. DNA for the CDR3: TGTGCCACCAGTGATACTGGACAGGGGGCAGGCGAGCAGTACTTC. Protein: CATSDTGQGAGEQYF.